This TCR beta chain is from a study of T cell responses to AZD1222 COVID-19 vaccine. As for the study in general: Recipients boosted at about 4 weeks or about 12 weeks are pooled.

Germline CDR1 is LNHDA and CDR2 is SQIVND (reference sequence). V was clipped by 3 bases and J by 0 bases, with 23 bases between them. This CDR3 has 19 amino acids. The data were produced by immunoSEQ multiplex PCR, yet TCRdb's version contains in-frame clones alone and is incomplete. The sample carries over 100,000 clones, roughly 87% recorded once. The sample holds a few counts of this clone. The sample was peripheral blood, taken on day 0 of AZD1222 vaccination. This chain uses TRBV19 with TRBJ2-5; D remains ambiguous. The TCR sequence derives from an adult in good health. CDR3 DNA sequence: TGTGCCAGTAGTATTATTGGTACGCCCTATTCCCCGTACCAAGAGACCCAGTACTTC. Protein: CASSIIGTPYSPYQETQYF.